This T cell receptor (beta chain) was found in a study of T cells in Graves' hyperthyroidism and ophthalmopathy. Notes on the study in general: Blood also contained most expanded thyroid clonotypes above 0.001. A 13 V-J model separated ophthalmopathy from stable hyperthyroidism.

A few counts support this clonotype. Its target is unknown. Amplified TCR beta CDR3 regions derived from RNA transcripts. The HTBI primer set served for first-round RT-PCR of the TCR CDR3. TCRdb independently ran MiXCR on the multiplex PCR reads; one entry per CDR3 protein. The sample lists hundreds of thousands of distinct CDR3 sequences, about 20% occurring once. Ophthalmopathy in the patients scored at least 3 on Clinical Activity Score and at least 4 on NOSPECS grade, lasting under 3 months. Any patient presenting with uncontrolled infection, other autoimmune disease, pregnancy or lactation was left out. CDR1 and CDR2 (germline): SGHAT, FQNNGV. With 6 bases clipped from V and 6 bases from J, the junction kept 5 bases outside the gene matches. The CDR3 runs to 15 residues.

The sequence was obtained from a man aged 40-49 years with Graves' ophthalmopathy. This chain connects TRBV11-2 to TRBJ2-5; 15 nucleotides line up with TRBD2. Sequenced: blood. CDR3 DNA sequence: TGTGCCAGCAGTCGGACTAGCGGGGGGGCAAAGACCCAGTACTTC. It specifies CASSRTSGGAKTQYF. Together with reference TRBV11-2 and TRBJ2-5, the CDR3 gives the full variable domain: EAGVAQSPRYKIIEKRQSVAFWCNPISGHATLYWYQQILGQGPKLLIQFQNNGVVDDSQLPKDRFSAERLKGVDSTLKIQPAKLEDSAVYLCASSRTSGGAKTQYFGPGTRLLVL.